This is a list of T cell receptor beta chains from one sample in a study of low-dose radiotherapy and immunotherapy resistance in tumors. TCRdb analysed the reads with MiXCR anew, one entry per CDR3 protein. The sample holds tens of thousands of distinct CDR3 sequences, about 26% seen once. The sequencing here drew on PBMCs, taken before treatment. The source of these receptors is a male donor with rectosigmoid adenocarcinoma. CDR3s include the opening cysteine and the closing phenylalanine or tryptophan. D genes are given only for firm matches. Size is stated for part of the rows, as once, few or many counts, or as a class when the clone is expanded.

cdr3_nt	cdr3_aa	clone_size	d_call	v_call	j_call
TGTGCCAGCGCCCCCCCGGGACAGGGGCGGAGTGAGCAGTTCTTC	CASAPPGQGRSEQFF	NA	TRBD1	TRBV6-2/TRBV6-3	TRBJ2-1
TGCAGCGTTTTTGGCCCTTACTACGAGCAGTACTTC	CSVFGPYYEQYF	many	NA	TRBV29-1	TRBJ2-7
TGTGCCAGCAGTTTAGACGGGGGCTACTATGGCTACACCTTC	CASSLDGGYYGYTF	many	NA	TRBV27	TRBJ1-2
TGCAGTGCTGACACAGGTCTCTATAATTCACCCCTCCACTTT	CSADTGLYNSPLHF	many	NA	TRBV20-1	TRBJ1-6
TGTGCCAGCAGCGTTGGGACTAGCGGGGGGTTTAGCACAGATACGCAGTATTTT	CASSVGTSGGFSTDTQYF	many	TRBD2	TRBV7-9	TRBJ2-3
TGTGCCAGCAGCTTAACGGGACAGGGGTACGTCAGCACAGATACGCAGTATTTT	CASSLTGQGYVSTDTQYF	few	TRBD1	TRBV7-3	TRBJ2-3
TGTGCCAGCAGCCCCGCGACTAGCGGACTACAAGAGACCCAGTACTTC	CASSPATSGLQETQYF	many	TRBD2	TRBV11-2	TRBJ2-5
TGTGCCAGCAGGACTACTAGGGGCAATGAAAAACTGTTTTTT	CASRTTRGNEKLFF	many	NA	TRBV28	TRBJ1-4
TGTGCCAGCAGTTTATCTGGGGCAGGAGGTGGCTACACCTTC	CASSLSGAGGGYTF	many	NA	TRBV28	TRBJ1-2
TGTGCCACCAGCATCACCAGCGGGGGAAGCGATGAGCAGTTCTTC	CATSITSGGSDEQFF	many	TRBD2	TRBV15	TRBJ2-1
TGTGCCAGCTCACCACCAAGCCAAGGCTACGAGCAGTACTTC	CASSPPSQGYEQYF	many	NA	TRBV18	TRBJ2-7
TGTGCCAGCAGTTTTCGCCCTGGGGGGGTAGAAGAGACCCAGTACTTC	CASSFRPGGVEETQYF	many	TRBD2	TRBV28	TRBJ2-5
TGTGCCAGCAGCTTAGGGCGGGGGGGCATTGGTGAGCAGTTCTTC	CASSLGRGGIGEQFF	many	TRBD2	TRBV7-2	TRBJ2-1
TGTGCCAGCAGCCTAGACACAAGCGGTGGCTACAATGAGCAGTTCTTC	CASSLDTSGGYNEQFF	NA	NA	TRBV28	TRBJ2-1
TGTGCCAGCAGCGCAGGGCTCTACAATGAGCAGTTCTTC	CASSAGLYNEQFF	many	NA	TRBV12-3/TRBV12-4	TRBJ2-1
TGTGCCAGCTCACCACCGGTCAGGGTCGACGAGCAGTACTTC	CASSPPVRVDEQYF	many	NA	TRBV18	TRBJ2-7
TGCAGCGTTGGGCTGTCAGGGTCTGGAAAACTGTTTTTT	CSVGLSGSGKLFF	many	NA	TRBV29-1	TRBJ1-4
TGCAGTGCTAGTAGGAGGGGCGGACCAACGGGCGGGGAGCTGTTTTTT	CSASRRGGPTGGELFF	NA	NA	TRBV20-1	TRBJ2-2
TGTGCCACCAGCGCCGTTGGGCCCTACGAGCAGTACTTC	CATSAVGPYEQYF	many	NA	TRBV15	TRBJ2-7
TGTGCCAGCAGCTCTGGTGGGGACTCCATGGAGTATTTT	CASSSGGDSMEYF	many	NA	TRBV11-2	TRBJ2-3
TGTGCCAGCAGTCAGGGACTAGCGGGGAACAATGAGCAGTTCTTC	CASSQGLAGNNEQFF	NA	TRBD2	TRBV6-4	TRBJ2-1
TGTGCCAGTAGTCTCGACAGGTGGAATCAGCCCCAGCATTTT	CASSLDRWNQPQHF	many	NA	TRBV19	TRBJ1-5
TGTGCCAGCAGCATGGGGGGAGGGCGCTCCTACGAGCAGTACTTC	CASSMGGGRSYEQYF	many	TRBD2	TRBV7-8	TRBJ2-7
TGTGCCAGCAGTGGCCCGGGGGGTGAAAAACTGTTTTTT	CASSGPGGEKLFF	many	NA	TRBV9	TRBJ1-4
TGTGCCAGCTCAACCGGACGGACCACTGAAGCTTTCTTT	CASSTGRTTEAFF	NA	NA	TRBV18	TRBJ1-1
TGTGCCAGCAGCGGGACAGGGGGCGGCGAGCAGTTCTTC	CASSGTGGGEQFF	many	TRBD1	TRBV5-4	TRBJ2-1
TGCAGTGCTAGTGAGGGGGCTGGCTATGGCTACACCTTC	CSASEGAGYGYTF	many	TRBD1	TRBV20-1	TRBJ1-2
TGTGCCAGCAGTGACTTCATCGTAGACGAAAAACTGTTTTTT	CASSDFIVDEKLFF	many	NA	TRBV25-1	TRBJ1-4
TGCAGTGCTAGGGACAGTTATCAGCGGCAGCATTTT	CSARDSYQRQHF	NA	NA	TRBV20-1	TRBJ1-5
TGCAGCGTGAGGGGAATAGCCGGGGCCAACGTCCTGACTTTC	CSVRGIAGANVLTF	NA	NA	TRBV29-1	TRBJ2-6
TGCAGCGTAAGGACCCCCGGGGACGAGCAGTACTTC	CSVRTPGDEQYF	many	NA	TRBV29-1	TRBJ2-7
TGTGCCAGCAGTTGGGGGTTTGGCACCGGGGAGCTGTTTTTT	CASSWGFGTGELFF	many	NA	TRBV6-2/TRBV6-3	TRBJ2-2
TGTGCCAGACCAGCATACAATGAGCAGTTCTTC	CARPAYNEQFF	many	NA	TRBV19	TRBJ2-1
TGTGCCAGCAGTTCTCGACAGTACAATGAGCAGTTCTTC	CASSSRQYNEQFF	many	NA	TRBV6-8	TRBJ2-1
TGTGCCAGCAGCCAAGAGCCGAACGACAATGAGCAGTTCTTC	CASSQEPNDNEQFF	many	NA	TRBV4-2	TRBJ2-1
TGTGCCAGCAGTTTATGGGGGGACATTTATAGCAATCAGCCCCAGCATTTT	CASSLWGDIYSNQPQHF	few	NA	TRBV28	TRBJ1-5
TGTGCCAGCAGTGATGTCCAGGGAAGTGGCTACACCTTC	CASSDVQGSGYTF	medium-sized	NA	TRBV6-1	TRBJ1-2
TGTGCCAGCAGTTACTCGCGGGACAGTAACACTGAAGCTTTCTTT	CASSYSRDSNTEAFF	few	TRBD1	TRBV6-2/TRBV6-3	TRBJ1-1
TGCGCCAGCAGCCAAGACAAACAGGGGTATGAGCAGTTCTTC	CASSQDKQGYEQFF	NA	TRBD1	TRBV4-3	TRBJ2-1
TGTGCCAGCAGGGGTCGGGGCGAGGAGACCCAGTACTTC	CASRGRGEETQYF	many	NA	TRBV6-5	TRBJ2-5
TGTGCCAGCAGTTTGGGCCAGACCAATGAGCAGTTCTTC	CASSLGQTNEQFF	NA	NA	TRBV12-3/TRBV12-4	TRBJ2-1
TGTGCCAGCAGTTTAGGAGGGGGTCGGACTGAAGCTTTCTTT	CASSLGGGRTEAFF	many	NA	TRBV12-3/TRBV12-4	TRBJ1-1
TGTGCCAGCACCTCAGGGAAGTACGAGCAGTACTTC	CASTSGKYEQYF	many	NA	TRBV28	TRBJ2-7
TGTGCCAGCAGTTTGGGGACTAGCGGGAACAATGAGCAGTTCTTC	CASSLGTSGNNEQFF	NA	TRBD2	TRBV27	TRBJ2-1
TGTGCCACCAGTTCAGACACCTACGAGCAGTACTTC	CATSSDTYEQYF	many	NA	TRBV24-1	TRBJ2-7
TGTGCCAGTAGTATCAGAGAGGACCGCGGCTACACCTTC	CASSIREDRGYTF	many	NA	TRBV19	TRBJ1-2
TGCGCCAGCAGTGAGTCGATAGCGGGGGGCACAGATACGCAGTATTTT	CASSESIAGGTDTQYF	few	TRBD2	TRBV10-1	TRBJ2-3
TGTGCCAGCAGCCCATCCCACTCCTACGAGCAGTACTTC	CASSPSHSYEQYF	many	NA	TRBV3-1	TRBJ2-7
TGTGCCAGCAGCCAAGATTACGGGGGTGGCTCCTACAATGAGCAGTTCTTC	CASSQDYGGGSYNEQFF	many	NA	TRBV3-1	TRBJ2-1
TGTGCCAGCAGCCAAGAAACGCGGACACACAACTACGAGCAGTACTTC	CASSQETRTHNYEQYF	once	NA	TRBV3-1	TRBJ2-7
TGTGCCAGCAGTGAAAAAGACGTACCTTCCTACAATGAGCAGTTCTTC	CASSEKDVPSYNEQFF	many	NA	TRBV2	TRBJ2-1
TGCAGTGCCCCGGACAGGATGGACATTCAGTACTTC	CSAPDRMDIQYF	few	TRBD1	TRBV20-1	TRBJ2-4
TGTGCCAGCAGCCAAGGGTTCAGGGAAGAGACCCAGTACTTC	CASSQGFREETQYF	many	NA	TRBV4-2	TRBJ2-5